A selection of T cell receptor beta chains follows, all from one sample in a study of T cell responses to AZD1222 COVID-19 vaccine. Clones were sequenced by immunoSEQ multiplex PCR, and TCRdb holds only the in-frame ones, with some missing. The repertoire holds 150,000 or so clones, more than 90% seen once, with under 20% in the top ten. The specimen comprised peripheral blood, sampled on day 0 of AZD1222 vaccination. The receptor source for this set is an adult in good health. Both conserved end residues are part of each CDR3. Fields, in order: clone size, J gene, D gene, V gene, CDR3 protein, CDR3 DNA. The D gene is left open where the match is weak. A row's size may be missing; if present it is once, few, many or a size class.

>-|TRBJ2-2|-|TRBV10-1
CASSARGVGTGELFF
TGCGCCAGCAGTGCGAGGGGCGTAGGCACCGGGGAGCTGTTTTTT
>once|TRBJ1-5|-|TRBV19
CATTGGRKGTERNQPQHF
TGTGCCACCACGGGGGGCAGGAAGGGGACCGAAAGGAATCAGCCCCAGCATTTT
>-|TRBJ1-2|TRBD1|TRBV19
CASSAGQRIGYTF
TGTGCCAGTAGTGCGGGACAGCGAATTGGCTACACCTTC
>-|TRBJ2-7|-|TRBV5-1
CASSLALQGTYEQYF
TGCGCCAGCAGCTTGGCCCTGCAGGGAACCTACGAGCAGTACTTC
>-|TRBJ1-6|-|TRBV10-3
CAISESRERNSPLHF
TGTGCCATCAGTGAGTCGAGGGAGAGGAATTCACCCCTCCACTTT
>-|TRBJ1-5|TRBD1|TRBV29-1
CSVRQGNQPQHF
TGCAGCGTTAGACAGGGAAACCAGCCCCAGCATTTT
>-|TRBJ2-7|-|TRBV7-9
CASSFNGYEQYF
TGTGCCAGCAGCTTTAACGGATACGAGCAGTACTTC
>-|TRBJ1-2|TRBD1|TRBV9
CASNRAGGGYGYTF
TGTGCCAGCAACCGAGCAGGGGGCGGGTATGGCTACACCTTC
>-|TRBJ1-1|-|TRBV14
CASSHGVFEAFF
TGTGCCAGCAGCCATGGCGTATTTGAAGCTTTCTTT
>-|TRBJ2-7|-|TRBV9
CASSVGGGDSYEQYF
TGTGCCAGCAGCGTAGGGGGAGGTGACTCCTACGAGCAGTACTTC
>-|TRBJ2-7|TRBD2|TRBV19
CASSPRRGGGYEQYF
TGTGCCAGTAGCCCACGGCGGGGGGGAGGTTACGAGCAGTACTTC
>-|TRBJ1-2|TRBD1|TRBV6-5
CASGTAIGYTF
TGTGCCAGCGGGACAGCGATAGGCTACACCTTC
>-|TRBJ1-2|TRBD1|TRBV15
CATSSTLGQFNGYTF
TGTGCCACCAGCAGTACACTGGGACAGTTCAATGGCTACACCTTC
>-|TRBJ1-3|-|TRBV7-9
CASSFGRASSGNTIYF
TGTGCCAGCAGCTTCGGGAGGGCCTCCTCTGGAAACACCATATATTTT
>-|TRBJ2-1|-|TRBV7-3
CASSPGGTGVQNEQFF
TGTGCCAGCAGCCCTGGCGGGACTGGAGTTCAGAATGAGCAGTTCTTC
>-|TRBJ1-2|-|TRBV18
CASSLASGAGGYTF
TGTGCCAGCTCACTAGCTTCGGGGGCTGGGGGCTACACCTTC
>-|TRBJ1-4|-|TRBV5-1
CASRFFPGPTNEKLFF
TGCGCCAGCAGGTTCTTCCCGGGGCCAACTAATGAAAAACTGTTTTTT
>once|TRBJ2-5|-|TRBV11-2
CASSPQGGRGQETQYF
TGTGCCAGCAGCCCACAGGGCGGCCGCGGTCAAGAGACCCAGTACTTC
>-|TRBJ1-1|-|TRBV30
CAWDATEGTEAFF
TGTGCCTGGGACGCAACCGAGGGGACTGAAGCTTTCTTT
>-|TRBJ1-1|TRBD1|TRBV5-1
CASSFLRDREGTEAFF
TGCGCCAGCAGCTTCCTCCGGGACAGGGAGGGGACTGAAGCTTTCTTT
>once|TRBJ1-5|-|TRBV28
CASRKGVYQPQHF
TGTGCCAGCCGCAAGGGCGTCTATCAGCCCCAGCATTTT
>once|TRBJ2-7|-|TRBV18
CASSYDRTSYEQYF
TGTGCCAGCTCTTACGACAGGACCTCCTACGAGCAGTACTTC
>-|TRBJ2-7|-|TRBV18
CASSPGPSSEQYF
TGTGCCAGCTCTCCAGGGCCGAGCAGTGAGCAGTACTTC
>once|TRBJ1-2|-|TRBV19
CASTQSGQRTVLNYGYTF
TGTGCCAGTACGCAGTCGGGGCAGAGAACAGTCCTAAACTATGGCTACACCTTC
>-|TRBJ2-7|-|TRBV7-9
CASSSSPVGSSYEQYF
TGTGCCAGCAGCTCCTCACCGGTGGGGAGCTCCTACGAGCAGTACTTC
>-|TRBJ1-2|TRBD1|TRBV6-1
CASSGRRDRGDYGYTF
TGTGCCAGCAGTGGGAGAAGGGACAGGGGCGACTATGGCTACACCTTC
>few|TRBJ2-7|-|TRBV7-6
CASSPAPGVAGTTYEQYF
TGTGCCAGCAGCCCAGCCCCTGGAGTGGCGGGAACGACCTACGAGCAGTACTTC
>-|TRBJ1-1|-|TRBV28
CASSLILKSAFF
TGTGCCAGCAGTTTGATCCTAAAATCCGCTTTCTTT
>-|TRBJ2-1|-|TRBV2
CAERGDRGHYSYNEQFF
TGTGCTGAACGAGGGGACCGTGGACACTACTCCTACAATGAGCAGTTCTTC
>-|TRBJ2-1|TRBD1|TRBV7-9
CASSPARGQGNEQFF
TGTGCCAGCAGCCCGGCCAGGGGGCAGGGCAATGAGCAGTTCTTC
>-|TRBJ1-2|TRBD1|TRBV7-6
CASSSFGGQGPYGYTF
TGTGCCAGCAGCTCATTCGGAGGACAGGGGCCTTATGGCTACACCTTC
>-|TRBJ2-7|TRBD2|TRBV27
CASSMTSGVVYEQYF
TGTGCCAGCAGTATGACTAGCGGGGTAGTCTACGAGCAGTACTTC
>-|TRBJ1-1|-|TRBV9
CASSGPGGGKNTEAFF
TGTGCCAGCAGCGGACCTGGCGGGGGGAAGAACACTGAAGCTTTCTTT
>-|TRBJ2-5|-|TRBV13
CASSLVPQIQYF
TGTGCCAGCAGCTTAGTCCCCCAGATCCAGTACTTC
>few|TRBJ2-7|TRBD1|TRBV15
CATSSPARTGTATYEQYF
TGTGCCACCAGCAGCCCTGCCCGTACCGGGACAGCAACCTACGAGCAGTACTTC
>-|TRBJ1-1|-|TRBV11-2
CASSFGQRNTEAFF
TGTGCCAGCAGCTTTGGACAGAGGAACACTGAAGCTTTCTTT
>-|TRBJ2-7|TRBD1|TRBV7-9
CASSESDRDHEQYF
TGTGCCAGCAGCGAATCCGACAGGGACCACGAGCAGTACTTC
>-|TRBJ2-7|-|TRBV6-5
CASSYSIHRSDEQYF
TGTGCCAGCAGTTACTCGATTCACAGGAGTGACGAGCAGTACTTC
>-|TRBJ2-5|-|TRBV11-2
CASSLRGSRPQETQYF
TGTGCCAGCAGCTTAAGGGGGTCGAGGCCCCAAGAGACCCAGTACTTC
>-|TRBJ2-1|TRBD2|TRBV10-1
CASSGGTSFDEQFF
TGCGCCAGCAGTGGAGGGACTAGCTTCGATGAGCAGTTCTTC
>-|TRBJ2-2|TRBD1|TRBV6-5
CASSYQTGANTGELFF
TGTGCCAGCAGTTACCAGACAGGGGCGAACACCGGGGAGCTGTTTTTT
>-|TRBJ1-5|-|TRBV7-2
CASSPSWRGGQPQHF
TGTGCCAGCAGCCCATCATGGAGGGGCGGTCAGCCCCAGCATTTT
>-|TRBJ2-2|-|TRBV6-6
CASSPTGGGTNTGELFF
TGTGCCAGCAGTCCCACGGGGGGCGGTACGAACACCGGGGAGCTGTTTTTT
>-|TRBJ2-1|TRBD1|TRBV4-2
CASSPLGTVDNEQFF
TGTGCCAGCAGCCCCCTGGGGACAGTTGACAATGAGCAGTTCTTC
>-|TRBJ2-2|-|TRBV9
CASSVAGVQNTGELFF
TGTGCCAGCAGCGTAGCTGGGGTCCAGAACACCGGGGAGCTGTTTTTT
>-|TRBJ2-1|TRBD2|TRBV5-6
CASSLLTSGRADNEQFF
TGTGCCAGCAGCTTGTTGACTAGCGGGAGGGCAGACAATGAGCAGTTCTTC
>-|TRBJ1-1|-|TRBV15
CATSTEKGTEAFF
TGTGCCACCAGCACAGAGAAGGGGACTGAAGCTTTCTTT
>many|TRBJ1-1|TRBD1|TRBV7-9
CASRPGQGRATEAFF
TGTGCCAGCAGACCCGGACAGGGAAGAGCCACTGAAGCTTTCTTT
>-|TRBJ2-1|-|TRBV10-2
CASSQSNEQFF
TGCGCCAGCAGTCAAAGTAATGAGCAGTTCTTC
>-|TRBJ2-2|-|TRBV28
CASSFRGAMNTGELFF
TGTGCCAGCAGTTTCCGGGGGGCGATGAACACCGGGGAGCTGTTTTTT
>-|TRBJ2-7|TRBD2|TRBV10-3
CAISGGGDGQYF
TGTGCCATCAGTGGGGGAGGGGATGGGCAGTACTTC
>-|TRBJ2-5|-|TRBV5-1
CASSGDTSLLRTQYF
TGCGCCAGCAGCGGGGACACTAGCCTTCTAAGGACCCAGTACTTC
>-|TRBJ1-2|TRBD1|TRBV3-1/TRBV3-2
CASSQDTDRFYGYTF
TGTGCCAGCAGCCAAGATACGGACAGGTTCTATGGCTACACCTTC
>-|TRBJ1-1|TRBD1|TRBV12-5
CASGFSRGQGGMNTEAFF
TGTGCTAGTGGTTTTAGTCGCGGACAGGGGGGAATGAACACTGAAGCTTTCTTT
>-|TRBJ1-2|TRBD1|TRBV5-1
CASSLSPGQGDYGYTF
TGCGCCAGCAGCTTGTCCCCGGGACAGGGGGACTATGGCTACACCTTC
>-|TRBJ1-6|TRBD1|TRBV27
CASTPGQGSNSPLHF
TGTGCCAGTACCCCGGGACAGGGGTCCAATTCACCCCTCCACTTT
>-|TRBJ1-2|-|TRBV6-5
CASSYMGDSPIVGYTF
TGTGCCAGCAGTTACATGGGGGACTCTCCCATTGTCGGCTACACCTTC
>-|TRBJ1-3|-|TRBV10-1
CASSDGLRGTIYF
TGCGCCAGCAGTGACGGCCTTCGAGGCACCATATATTTT